These 30 T cell receptor beta chains came from one sample sequenced in a study of patients and donors after allogeneic stem cell transplantation. TCRdb reprocessed the RT-PCR reads via MiXCR and lists one record per CDR3 protein. Seen here are 20,000 or so distinct CDR3 sequences, 4.5% to 6% observed once, and the top ten hold around 40%. The specimen sequenced was blood, either unsorted or a sorted T cell fraction (not recorded which). All receptors come from a human donor who was either an allogeneic HSCT recipient or a stem cell or donor lymphocyte infusion donor (not recorded which). It is not recorded whose cells these are; they may come from a transplant donor.

This clonotype appeared many times. V and J are TRBV15 and TRBJ2-1; the D gene is possibly TRBD1 (5 bases). Trimming removed 6 bases from V and 0 bases from J, with 15 bases in between. From germline, CDR1 is LNHNV and CDR2 YYDKDF (reference sequence). CDR3 length: 16 amino acids. CDR3 sequence: CATSLYRTSSYNEQFF. DNA for the CDR3: TGTGCCACCAGTCTTTACAGGACCAGCTCCTACAATGAGCAGTTCTTC.

The sample holds a few counts of this clonotype. The chain couples TRBV28 to TRBJ1-1; D is unclear. The V and J ends lost 1 base and 8 bases respectively, with 5 bases between them. The CDR3 contains 11 residues. The germline V gene has CDR1 MDHEN and CDR2 SYDVKM. The DNA for the CDR3 is TGTGCCAGCAGTTTATTGGCAGAAGCTTTCTTT. Translated: CASSLLAEAFF.

In this sample, this clonotype turned up many times. The genes are TRBV6-1 and TRBJ1-1; the match to TRBD1 covers 9 bases. This CDR3 has 14 residues. From germline, CDR1 is MNHNS and CDR2 SASEGT. J lost 5 bases, V lost 9 bases, and 10 bases had no gene match. The CDR3 DNA reads as TGTGCCAGTAAAATACAGGGGGCTGGTACTGAAGCTTTCTTT. Protein: CASKIQGAGTEAFF.

V usage is TRBV11-1 and J usage is TRBJ2-7; 9 bases line up with TRBD1. V lost 4 bases and J lost 4; bases outside the gene matches: 20. This CDR3 comprises 19 residues. In germline, CDR1 is SGHAT, CDR2 FQDESV (reference sequence). This CDR3 is CASSWARDRVSLFGYEQYF. The CDR3 bases are TGTGCCAGCAGCTGGGCCCGGGACAGGGTCTCTTTATTTGGTTACGAGCAGTACTTC.

The chain employs TRBV6-4 and TRBJ2-7, with TRBD2 as a possible D gene (7 bases). V shed 7 bases and J shed 2 bases, with 21 bases lying between them. CDR3 length: 16 amino acids. The V gene's germline CDR1 is MRHNA and CDR2 SNTAGT. This CDR3 is CASNREGGNPAYEQYF. CDR3 coding DNA: TGTGCCAGCAATAGGGAGGGGGGGAATCCAGCCTACGAGCAGTACTTC.

The sample holds many counts of this clonotype. This chain uses TRBV12-3 or TRBV12-4 with TRBJ1-4; tentatively, D is TRBD1 (6 bases). The CDR3 runs to 14 residues. Deletions cut 1 base from V and 8 bases from J, with 11 bases between. The CDR3 nucleotides are TGTGCCAGCAGTTTAGGGGGGGCGCGCGAAAAACTGTTTTTT. It encodes CASSLGGAREKLFF.

This clonotype was detected only a few times. The chain combines TRBV5-4 with TRBJ1-2; 8 positions agree with TRBD1. J was trimmed by 4 bases and V by 4 bases; bases with no gene match: 9. The CDR3 is made up of 15 amino acids. Germline CDR1 SGHNT, CDR2 YYREEE (reference sequence). CDR3 nucleotide sequence: TGTGCCAGCAGCCAAGCCCTGGGACAGGTCTATGGCTACACCTTC. This sequence encodes CASSQALGQVYGYTF.

The V and J genes are TRBV5-6 and TRBJ1-1; D not resolved. CDR1 is SGHDT, CDR2 YYEEEE, per germline. V was trimmed by 3 bases and J by 1 base, leaving 13 bases between them. The CDR3 totals 15 residues. CDR3 protein: CASSSQQRPNTEAFF. The CDR3 nucleotides read TGTGCCAGCAGCTCCCAACAGCGGCCGAACACTGAAGCTTTCTTT.

This clonotype was seen at least ten times. V is TRBV6-5 and J is TRBJ1-5; the match to TRBD1 covers 7 bases. CDR1 and CDR2 (germline): MNHEY, SVGAGI. The CDR3 has 15 amino acids. V was clipped by 2 bases and J by 9 bases; unmatched bases: 10. DNA for the CDR3: TGTGCCAGCAGTTACGTGCAGGGGGGCCTGGGGCCCCAGCATTTT. Encoded protein: CASSYVQGGLGPQHF.

This clonotype was detected many times. V usage is TRBV10-1 and J usage is TRBJ1-1; D uncertain. CDR3 size: 15 residues. V lost 3 bases to trimming and J lost 0 bases, with 11 bases between them. Germline V CDR1 and CDR2: WNHNN, SYGVQD (reference sequence). Here the CDR3 DNA reads TGCGCCAGCAGTGAAGATCGAATTATGAACACTGAAGCTTTCTTT. This codes for CASSEDRIMNTEAFF.

This clonotype was recorded many times. The J gene is TRBJ1-6, the V gene TRBV5-1; D not certain. Per germline, CDR1 SGHRS and CDR2 YFSETQ. The CDR3 consists of 15 residues. Trimming removed 4 bases from V and 5 bases from J, with 13 bases in between. The CDR3 loop reads CASSPSGIHNSPLHF. The CDR3 bases are TGCGCCAGCAGCCCATCCGGGATTCATAATTCACCCCTCCACTTT.

This clonotype was seen at least ten times. The CDR3 here is CASSLAVAPNTIYF. In nucleotides, the CDR3 is TGTGCCAGCAGCTTGGCCGTGGCCCCAAACACCATATATTTT. The chain is built from TRBV5-4 and TRBJ1-3; D call uncertain. Trimming pared 0 bases from V and 6 bases from J, leaving 10 bases between. Germline values: CDR1 SGHNT, CDR2 YYREEE (reference sequence). The length of the CDR3 is 14 residues.

This clonotype has only a few counts. V gene TRBV7-2 combines with J gene TRBJ1-5, with a tentative D call TRBD1 (6 bases). CDR1 and CDR2 from the germline V gene are SGHTA and FQGNSA. This CDR3 has 15 amino acids. V was clipped by 1 base and J by 5 bases, with 12 bases between them. The CDR3 region has the DNA TGTGCCAGCAGCTTAGGGGGCAGGGGAGATCAGCCCCAGCATTTT. It codes for CASSLGGRGDQPQHF.

Details on this clonotype: This likely comes from a read error, as the CDR3 has no conserved phenylalanine or tryptophan at its end. V usage is TRBV19 and J usage is TRBJ2-1, with 7 nucleotides matching TRBD2. The germline V gene encodes CDR1 LNHDA and CDR2 SQIVND (reference sequence). The CDR3 sequence is 15 residues long. V lost 6 bases to trimming and J lost 4 bases; unmatched junction nucleotides: 9. As DNA, the CDR3 is TGTGCCAGTAGATTACGGGAGGCCCCTTACAATGAGCAGTTCTGC. As protein: CASRLREAPYNEQFC.

This clonotype has a count of ten or more. V gene TRBV29-1 combines with J gene TRBJ2-3; D perhaps matches TRBD2 (6 bases). Germline CDR1 is SQVTM and CDR2 is ANQGSEA. The V gene lost 1 base and the J gene lost 4 bases, with 15 bases spanning the gap. This CDR3 comprises 15 residues. The CDR3 DNA reads as TGCAGCGTTGAAGTTCGGGGGACCCCACCAGATACGCAGTATTTT. It specifies CSVEVRGTPPDTQYF.

This clonotype has a count of ten or more. The V gene is TRBV6-5, the J gene TRBJ1-4; 8 bases align to TRBD1. The CDR3 contains 15 residues. Germline CDR1 reads MNHEY; CDR2 reads SVGAGI. The ends lost 4 bases at V and 5 bases at J; junction bases unmatched: 6. The CDR3 DNA sequence: TGTGCCAGCAGTTTCGGACAGGGAGGGAATGAAAAACTGTTTTTT. Translated, it gives CASSFGQGGNEKLFF.

This clonotype has at least ten counts. The rearrangement uses TRBV13 and TRBJ2-6; no clear D gene. The CDR3 has 17 residues. The germline V gene has CDR1 PRHDT and CDR2 FYEKMQ (reference sequence). V was cut by 6 bases and J by 4 bases, with 19 bases left in between. The CDR3 nucleotides are TGTGCCAGCAGATTATTCACCCCGGGCCCGGGGGCCAACGTCCTGACTTTC. Its protein is CASRLFTPGPGANVLTF.

J is TRBJ2-5 and V is TRBV20-1; D is perhaps TRBD2 (5 bases). Germline CDR1 reads DFQATT; CDR2 reads SNEGSKA (reference sequence). V was pared by 4 bases and J by 4 bases, with 22 bases between. CDR3 length: 16 residues. CDR3 nucleotides: TGCAGTGCTAACCTTCGGTGGGAGCCTGTTCTAGAGACCCAGTACTTC. This codes for CSANLRWEPVLETQYF.

This clonotype was seen many times. V gene TRBV6-1 combines with J gene TRBJ1-1; a weak D match, TRBD1 (6 bases). This CDR3 has 13 amino acids. Trimming shortened V by 7 bases and J by 8 bases, and 17 bases separated the two germline ends. Germline V gene sequence: CDR1 MNHNS, CDR2 SASEGT. The CDR3 region is CASTDYSGAEAFF. The CDR3 region has the DNA TGTGCCAGCACCGACTACTCGGGGGCCGAAGCTTTCTTT.

This clonotype was found many times. The chain combines TRBV24-1 with TRBJ2-5, with a tentative D call TRBD2 (6 bases). Germline V gene sequence: CDR1 KGHDR, CDR2 SFDVKD. The V end was cut by 4 bases, the J end by 5 bases, with 13 bases between. The CDR3 is 14 amino acids. The CDR3 coding sequence is TGTGCCACCAGTGACCGTTGGGAGGAGGAGACCCAGTACTTC. It codes for CATSDRWEEETQYF.

This clonotype came up many times. The rearrangement uses TRBV3-1 and TRBJ1-1, with D unclear. V was clipped by 4 bases and J by 5 bases, with 14 bases between them. CDR1 LGHDT and CDR2 YNNKEL come from the germline V gene (reference sequence). CDR3 length equals 14 residues. The CDR3 DNA is TGTGCCAGCAGCCGCCCAGGCGTCGGTACTGAAGCTTTCTTT. Its translation is CASSRPGVGTEAFF.

The CDR3 DNA sequence: TGTGCCAGCAGCACGTCCCCGACTAGCGGGGTAAAACAGGTAGTGCAAAACATTCAGTACTTC. Translation gives CASSTSPTSGVKQVVQNIQYF. V gene TRBV11-2 combines with J gene TRBJ2-4, with 11 bases identical to TRBD2. CDR1 SGHAT and CDR2 FQNNGV come from the germline V gene. The CDR3 has 21 residues. After removal of 5 bases from V and 5 bases from J, the junction contained 23 bases not matched to a gene.

This clonotype was seen many times. The chain joins TRBV11-1 to TRBJ2-1; the D gene is possibly TRBD2 (6 bases). CDR3 length equals 15 residues. Trimming removed 1 base at V and 6 bases at J, with 13 bases between. The germline CDR1 and CDR2 sequences are SGHAT and FQDESV (reference sequence). The DNA of the CDR3 is TGTGCCAGCAGCTTAGTGGGGGGTTGGACCAATGAGCAGTTCTTC. Translating it yields CASSLVGGWTNEQFF.

By share, this clonotype counts as medium-sized. The V and J genes are TRBV5-5 and TRBJ2-2; D gene uncertain. Germline V gives CDR1 SGHKS, CDR2 YYEKEE (reference sequence). The V end was cut by 0 bases, the J end by 8 bases, with 11 bases between. The CDR3 totals 14 residues. This chain's CDR3 is CASSLEAGIGELFF. CDR3 DNA: TGTGCCAGCAGCTTGGAGGCAGGAATAGGGGAGCTGTTTTTT.

This clonotype was picked up many times. V gene TRBV13 combines with J gene TRBJ2-3; the match to TRBD2 covers 7 bases. Germline assignment: CDR1 PRHDT and CDR2 FYEKMQ (reference sequence). After removal of 1 base from V and 2 bases from J, the junction contained 12 bases not matched to a gene. This CDR3 is 18 amino acids long. CDR3 sequence: CASSLEWPAGPSTDTQYF. The CDR3 bases are TGTGCCAGCAGCTTAGAATGGCCAGCGGGGCCTTCCACAGATACGCAGTATTTT. Full variable domain (outside the CDR3, taken from reference TRBV13 and TRBJ2-3): AAGVIQSPRHLIKEKRETATLKCYPIPRHDTVYWYQQGPGQDPQFLISFYEKMQSDKGSIPDRFSAQQFSDYHSELNMSSLELGDSALYFCASSLEWPAGPSTDTQYFGPGTRLTVL.

This clonotype was found a few times. J is TRBJ1-1 and V is TRBV9; D unresolved. Per the germline V gene, CDR1 is SGDLS and CDR2 is YYNGEE. The CDR3 spans 14 residues. V lost 0 bases to trimming and J lost 0 bases, with 6 bases between them. Written as DNA, the CDR3 is TGTGCCAGCAGCGTAGCTCCCATGAACACTGAAGCTTTCTTT. Protein: CASSVAPMNTEAFF.

Ten or more counts support this clonotype. The CDR3 DNA reads TGTGCCAGCTCACGCCTGCAGGACGAGAACACTGAAGCTTTCTTT. This translates into CASSRLQDENTEAFF. V gene TRBV18 combines with J gene TRBJ1-1; D gene ambiguous. This CDR3 comprises 15 residues. V was clipped by 4 bases and J by 1 base, with 13 bases between them. Germline V lookup: CDR1 KGHSH, CDR2 LQKENI.

This clonotype occurred many times. The CDR3 reads CASSPPGQGVNSPLHF. Here the CDR3 DNA reads TGTGCCAGCTCACCACCCGGACAGGGGGTAAATTCACCCCTCCACTTT. This rearrangement joins TRBV18 to TRBJ1-6, with TRBD1 matching 10 bases. V was pared by 0 bases and J by 7 bases, with 3 bases of the junction left unmatched. The CDR3 totals 16 residues. Looked up from germline, CDR1 is KGHSH and CDR2 is LQKENI.

This clonotype was recorded many times. V is TRBV10-3 and J is TRBJ2-1; TRBD2 agrees at 13 bases. Germline loops: CDR1 ENHRY, CDR2 SYGVKD. Germline trimming cut 8 bases from V and 7 bases from J; bases unmatched to any gene: 5. The CDR3 consists of 14 residues. The CDR3 reads CAISLAGGGNEQFF. Written as DNA, the CDR3 is TGTGCCATCTCACTAGCGGGGGGGGGTAATGAGCAGTTCTTC.

This clonotype was seen many times. The chain combines TRBV7-9 with TRBJ2-1; 8 bases are shared with TRBD2. Germline V CDR1 and CDR2: SEHNR, FQNEAQ (reference sequence). The CDR3 runs 14 residues. The junction had 2 bases not matched to a gene; V was cut back by 2 bases and J by 5 bases. The CDR3 nucleotides are TGTGCCAGCAGCTTATCGGGAGGGAACAATGAGCAGTTCTTC. Protein: CASSLSGGNNEQFF.